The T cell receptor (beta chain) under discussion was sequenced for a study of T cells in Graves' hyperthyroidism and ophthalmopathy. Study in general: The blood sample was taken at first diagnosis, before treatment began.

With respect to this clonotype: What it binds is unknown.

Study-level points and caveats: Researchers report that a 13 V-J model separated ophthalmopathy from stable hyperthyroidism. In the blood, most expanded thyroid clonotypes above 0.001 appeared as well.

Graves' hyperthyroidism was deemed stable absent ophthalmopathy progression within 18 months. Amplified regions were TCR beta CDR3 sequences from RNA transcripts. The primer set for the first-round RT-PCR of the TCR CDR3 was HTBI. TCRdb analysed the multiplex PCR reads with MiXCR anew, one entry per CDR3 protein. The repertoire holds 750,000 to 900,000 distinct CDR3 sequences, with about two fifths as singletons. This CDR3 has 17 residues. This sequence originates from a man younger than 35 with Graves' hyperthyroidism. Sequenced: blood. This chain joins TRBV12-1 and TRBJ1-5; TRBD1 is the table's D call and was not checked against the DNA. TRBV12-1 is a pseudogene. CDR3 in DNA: TGTGCCAGCAGCTGTGGGACAGGGGGCGCCTGGGGTCAGCCCCAGCATTTT. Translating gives CASSCGTGGAWGQPQHF.